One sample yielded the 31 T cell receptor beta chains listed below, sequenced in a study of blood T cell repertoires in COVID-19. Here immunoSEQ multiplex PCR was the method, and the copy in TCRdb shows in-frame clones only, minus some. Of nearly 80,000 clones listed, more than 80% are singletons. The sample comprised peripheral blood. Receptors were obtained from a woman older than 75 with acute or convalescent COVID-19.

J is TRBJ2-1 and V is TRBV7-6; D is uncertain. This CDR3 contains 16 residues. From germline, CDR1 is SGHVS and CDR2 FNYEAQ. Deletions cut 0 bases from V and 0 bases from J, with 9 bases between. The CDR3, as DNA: TGTGCCAGCAGCTTAGCGCCCCGGAGCTCCTACAATGAGCAGTTCTTC. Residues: CASSLAPRSSYNEQFF.

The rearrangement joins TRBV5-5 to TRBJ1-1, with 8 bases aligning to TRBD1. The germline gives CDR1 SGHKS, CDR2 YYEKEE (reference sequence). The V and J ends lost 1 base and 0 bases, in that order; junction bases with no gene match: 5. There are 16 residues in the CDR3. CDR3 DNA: TGTGCCAGCAGCTTGTCGACAGGGGACATGAACACTGAAGCTTTCTTT. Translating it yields CASSLSTGDMNTEAFF.

Here the CDR3 DNA reads TGCGCCAGCAGCCCTGAACAGGGGTCGGCTACAGATACGCAGTATTTT. As protein: CASSPEQGSATDTQYF. The chain employs TRBV5-1 and TRBJ2-3, with TRBD1 matching 7 bases. This CDR3 comprises 16 residues. Per germline, CDR1 SGHRS and CDR2 YFSETQ. The junction had 11 bases not matched to a gene; V was cut back by 4 bases and J by 3 bases.

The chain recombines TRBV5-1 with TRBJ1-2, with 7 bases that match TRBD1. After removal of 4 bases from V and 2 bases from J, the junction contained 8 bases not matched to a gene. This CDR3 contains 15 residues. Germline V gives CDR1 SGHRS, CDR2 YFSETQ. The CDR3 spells CASSPHGQENYGYTF. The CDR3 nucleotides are TGCGCCAGCAGCCCTCACGGACAGGAGAACTATGGCTACACCTTC.

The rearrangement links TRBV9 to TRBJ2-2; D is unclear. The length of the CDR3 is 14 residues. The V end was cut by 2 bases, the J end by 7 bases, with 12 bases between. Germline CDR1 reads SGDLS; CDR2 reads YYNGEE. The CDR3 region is CASSVGVADGELFF. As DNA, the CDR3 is TGTGCCAGCAGCGTGGGCGTGGCTGACGGGGAGCTGTTTTTT. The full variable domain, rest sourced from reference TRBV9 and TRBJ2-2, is DSGVTQTPKHLITATGQRVTLRCSPRSGDLSVYWYQQSLDQGLQFLIQYYNGEERAKGNILERFSAQQFPDLHSELNLSSLELGDSALYFCASSVGVADGELFFGEGSRLTVL.

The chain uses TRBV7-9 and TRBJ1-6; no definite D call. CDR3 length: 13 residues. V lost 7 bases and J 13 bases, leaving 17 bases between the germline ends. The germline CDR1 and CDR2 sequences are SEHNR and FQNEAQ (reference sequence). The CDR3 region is CASNLDGKAPLHF. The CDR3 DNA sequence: TGTGCCAGCAACCTTGACGGGAAAGCTCCCCTCCACTTT.

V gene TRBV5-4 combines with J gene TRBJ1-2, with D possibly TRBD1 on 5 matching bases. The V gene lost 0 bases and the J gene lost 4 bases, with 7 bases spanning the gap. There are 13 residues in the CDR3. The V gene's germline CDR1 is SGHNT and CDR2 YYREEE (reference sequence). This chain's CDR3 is CASSLEGAYGYTF. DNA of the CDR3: TGTGCCAGCAGCTTGGAAGGGGCCTATGGCTACACCTTC.

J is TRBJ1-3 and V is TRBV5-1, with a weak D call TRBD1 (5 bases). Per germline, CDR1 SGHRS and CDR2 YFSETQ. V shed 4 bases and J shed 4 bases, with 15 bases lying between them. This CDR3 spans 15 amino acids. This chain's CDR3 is CASSAIQGTGNTIYF. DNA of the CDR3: TGCGCCAGCAGCGCCATCCAGGGAACCGGAAACACCATATATTTT.

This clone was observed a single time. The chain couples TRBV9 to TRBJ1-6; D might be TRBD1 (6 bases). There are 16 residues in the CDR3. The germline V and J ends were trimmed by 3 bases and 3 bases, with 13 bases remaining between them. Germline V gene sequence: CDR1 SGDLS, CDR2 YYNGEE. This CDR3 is CASSAGQGNYNSPLHF. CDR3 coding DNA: TGTGCCAGCAGCGCAGGGCAGGGGAACTATAATTCACCCCTCCACTTT.

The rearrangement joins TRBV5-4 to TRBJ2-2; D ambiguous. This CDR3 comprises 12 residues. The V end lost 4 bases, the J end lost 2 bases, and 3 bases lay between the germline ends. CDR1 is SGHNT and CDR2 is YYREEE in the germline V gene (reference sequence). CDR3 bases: TGTGCCAGCAGCACAAACACCGGGGAGCTGTTTTTT. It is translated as CASSTNTGELFF.

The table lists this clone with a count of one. CDR3 region: CASSSTSGNTDTQYF. CDR3 nucleotide sequence: TGTGCCAGCAGCTCGACTAGCGGGAACACAGATACGCAGTATTTT. The chain employs TRBV3-1 (or the pseudogene TRBV3-2) and TRBJ2-3; 11 bases match TRBD2. The CDR3 consists of 15 residues. Trimming at V came to 5 bases and at J to 2 bases, leaving 3 bases not matched to a gene. CDR1 and CDR2 from the germline V gene are LGHDT and YNNKEL (reference sequence).

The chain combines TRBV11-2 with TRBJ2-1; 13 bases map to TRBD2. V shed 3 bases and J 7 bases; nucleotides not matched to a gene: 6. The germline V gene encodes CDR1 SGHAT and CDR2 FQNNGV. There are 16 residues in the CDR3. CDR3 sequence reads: CASSLTPGLAGNEQFF. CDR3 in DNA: TGTGCCAGCAGCTTGACACCGGGACTAGCGGGGAATGAGCAGTTCTTC.

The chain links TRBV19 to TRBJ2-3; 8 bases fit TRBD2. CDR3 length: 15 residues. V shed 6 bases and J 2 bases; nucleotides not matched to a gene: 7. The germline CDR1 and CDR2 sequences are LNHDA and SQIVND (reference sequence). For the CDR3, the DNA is TGTGCCAGTAGCCGCGGGGGGCGGTTCACAGATACGCAGTATTTT. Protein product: CASSRGGRFTDTQYF.

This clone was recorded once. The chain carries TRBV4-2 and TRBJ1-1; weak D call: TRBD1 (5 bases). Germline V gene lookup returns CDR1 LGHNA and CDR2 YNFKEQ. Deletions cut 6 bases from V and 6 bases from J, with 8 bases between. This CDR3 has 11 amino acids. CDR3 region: CASRRGAEAFF. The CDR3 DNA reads TGTGCCAGCAGGAGGGGTGCTGAAGCTTTCTTT.

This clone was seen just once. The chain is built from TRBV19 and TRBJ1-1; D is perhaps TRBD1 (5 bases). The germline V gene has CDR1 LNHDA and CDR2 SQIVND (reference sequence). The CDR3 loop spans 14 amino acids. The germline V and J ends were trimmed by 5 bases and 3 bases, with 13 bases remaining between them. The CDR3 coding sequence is TGTGCCAGTAGTCTGCGGGGAGGGGACACTGAAGCTTTCTTT. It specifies CASSLRGGDTEAFF.

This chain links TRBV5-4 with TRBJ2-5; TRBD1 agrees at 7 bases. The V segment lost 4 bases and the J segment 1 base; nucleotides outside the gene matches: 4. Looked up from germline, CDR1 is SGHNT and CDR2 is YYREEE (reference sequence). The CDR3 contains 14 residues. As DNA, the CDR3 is TGTGCCAGCAGCCCTGGGACAGTCCAAGAGACCCAGTACTTC. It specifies CASSPGTVQETQYF.

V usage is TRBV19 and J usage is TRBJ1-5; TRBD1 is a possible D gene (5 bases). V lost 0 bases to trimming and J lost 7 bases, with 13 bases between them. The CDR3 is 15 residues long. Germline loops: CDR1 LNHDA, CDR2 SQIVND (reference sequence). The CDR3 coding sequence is TGTGCCAGTAGTATAGAGAGATGGGGGGACCAGCCCCAGCATTTT. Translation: CASSIERWGDQPQHF. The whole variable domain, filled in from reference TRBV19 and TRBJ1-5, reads DGGITQSPKYLFRKEGQNVTLSCEQNLNHDAMYWYRQDPGQGLRLIYYSQIVNDFQKGDIAEGYSVSREKKESFPLTVTSAQKNPTAFYLCASSIERWGDQPQHFGDGTRLSIL.

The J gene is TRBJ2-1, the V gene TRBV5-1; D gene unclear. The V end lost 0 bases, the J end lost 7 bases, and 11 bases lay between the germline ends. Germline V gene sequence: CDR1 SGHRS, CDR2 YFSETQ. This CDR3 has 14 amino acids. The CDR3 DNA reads TGCGCCAGCAGCTTGGATGTTCTTGTAAATGAGCAGTTCTTC. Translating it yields CASSLDVLVNEQFF.

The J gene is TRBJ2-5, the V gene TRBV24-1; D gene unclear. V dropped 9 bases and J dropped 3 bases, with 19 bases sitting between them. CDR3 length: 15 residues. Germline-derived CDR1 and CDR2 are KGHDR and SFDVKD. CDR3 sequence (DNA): TGTGCCACCGGCATGGGCAGCATTAAGGAAGAGACCCAGTACTTC. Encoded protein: CATGMGSIKEETQYF.

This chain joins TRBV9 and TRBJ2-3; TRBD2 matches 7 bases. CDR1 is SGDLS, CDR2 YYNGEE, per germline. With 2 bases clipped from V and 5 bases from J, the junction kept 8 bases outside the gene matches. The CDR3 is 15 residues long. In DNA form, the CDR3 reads TGTGCCAGCAGCGTCCGAGGGGACTATCTAGATACGCAGTATTTT. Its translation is CASSVRGDYLDTQYF.

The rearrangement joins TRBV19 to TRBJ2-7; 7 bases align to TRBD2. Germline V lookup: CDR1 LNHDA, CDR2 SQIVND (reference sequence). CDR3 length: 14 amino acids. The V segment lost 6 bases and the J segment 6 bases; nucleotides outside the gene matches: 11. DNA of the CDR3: TGTGCCAGTAGAAGGGCGGGAGCAAGTGGCGAGCAGTACTTC. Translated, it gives CASRRAGASGEQYF.

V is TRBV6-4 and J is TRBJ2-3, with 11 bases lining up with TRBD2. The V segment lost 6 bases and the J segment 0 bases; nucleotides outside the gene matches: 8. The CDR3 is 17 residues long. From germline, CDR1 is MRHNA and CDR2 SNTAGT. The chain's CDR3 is CASRGLAGYRSTDTQYF. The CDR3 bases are TGTGCCAGCAGAGGACTAGCGGGCTACCGTAGCACAGATACGCAGTATTTT.

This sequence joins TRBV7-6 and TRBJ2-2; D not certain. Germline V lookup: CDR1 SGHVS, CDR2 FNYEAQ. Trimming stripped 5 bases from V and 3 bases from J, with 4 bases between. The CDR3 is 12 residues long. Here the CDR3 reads CASSPYTGELFF. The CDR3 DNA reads TGTGCCAGCAGCCCATACACCGGGGAGCTGTTTTTT. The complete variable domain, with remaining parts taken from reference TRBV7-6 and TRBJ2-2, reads GAGVSQSPRYKVTKRGQDVALRCDPISGHVSLYWYRQALGQGPEFLTYFNYEAQQDKSGLPNDRFSAERPEGSISTLTIQRTEQRDSAMYRCASSPYTGELFFGEGSRLTVL.

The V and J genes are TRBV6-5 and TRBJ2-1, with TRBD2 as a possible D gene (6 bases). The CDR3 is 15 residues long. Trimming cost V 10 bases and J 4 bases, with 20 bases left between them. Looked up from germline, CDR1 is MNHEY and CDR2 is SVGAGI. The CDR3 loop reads CATHRGSGAYNEQFF. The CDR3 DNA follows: TGTGCCACCCACCGAGGTAGCGGAGCTTACAATGAGCAGTTCTTC.

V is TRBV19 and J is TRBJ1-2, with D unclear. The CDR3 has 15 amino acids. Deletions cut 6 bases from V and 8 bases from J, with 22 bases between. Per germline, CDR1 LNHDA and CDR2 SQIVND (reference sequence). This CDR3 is CASSRAGPNSQGYTF. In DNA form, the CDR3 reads TGTGCCAGTAGCCGGGCGGGCCCCAACTCCCAGGGCTACACCTTC.

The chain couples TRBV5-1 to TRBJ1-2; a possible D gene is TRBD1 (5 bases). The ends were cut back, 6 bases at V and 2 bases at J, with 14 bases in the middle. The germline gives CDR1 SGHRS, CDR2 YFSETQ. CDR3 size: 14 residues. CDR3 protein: CASKRQGTNYGYTF. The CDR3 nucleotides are TGCGCCAGCAAGAGGCAGGGCACCAACTATGGCTACACCTTC. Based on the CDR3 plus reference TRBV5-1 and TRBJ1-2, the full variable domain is KAGVTQTPRYLIKTRGQQVTLSCSPISGHRSVSWYQQTPGQGLQFLFEYFSETQRNKGNFPGRFSGRQFSNSRSEMNVSTLELGDSALYLCASKRQGTNYGYTFGSGTRLTVV.

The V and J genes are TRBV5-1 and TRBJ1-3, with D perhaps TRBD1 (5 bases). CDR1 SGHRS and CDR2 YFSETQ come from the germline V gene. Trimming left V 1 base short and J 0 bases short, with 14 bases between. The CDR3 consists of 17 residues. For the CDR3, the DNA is TGCGCCAGCAGCTTGAGCTCAGGGAAGAACTCTGGAAACACCATATATTTT. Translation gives CASSLSSGKNSGNTIYF.

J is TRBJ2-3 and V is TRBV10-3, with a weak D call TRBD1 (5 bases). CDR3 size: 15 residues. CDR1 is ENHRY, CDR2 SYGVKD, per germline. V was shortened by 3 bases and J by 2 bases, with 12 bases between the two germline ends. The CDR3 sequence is CAISDSTDTTDTQYF. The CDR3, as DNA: TGTGCCATCAGTGATTCGACAGATACCACAGATACGCAGTATTTT.

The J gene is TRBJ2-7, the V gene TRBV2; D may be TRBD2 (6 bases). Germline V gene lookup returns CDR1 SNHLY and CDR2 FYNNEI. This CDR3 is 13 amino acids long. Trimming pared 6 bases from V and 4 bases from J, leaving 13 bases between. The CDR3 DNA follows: TGTGCCAGCAGGATAGCGGCGCAATACGAGCAGTACTTC. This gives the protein CASRIAAQYEQYF.

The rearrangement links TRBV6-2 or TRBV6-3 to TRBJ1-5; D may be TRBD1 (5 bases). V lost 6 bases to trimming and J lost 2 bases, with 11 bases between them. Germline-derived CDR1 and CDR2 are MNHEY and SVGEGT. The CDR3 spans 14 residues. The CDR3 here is CASSHGGGNQPQHF. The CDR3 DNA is TGTGCCAGCAGCCACGGGGGGGGCAATCAGCCCCAGCATTTT.

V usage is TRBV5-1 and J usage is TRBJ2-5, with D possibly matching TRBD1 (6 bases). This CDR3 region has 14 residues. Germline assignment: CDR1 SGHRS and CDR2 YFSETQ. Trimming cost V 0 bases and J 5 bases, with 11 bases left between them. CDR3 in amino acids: CASSLAGTGETQYF. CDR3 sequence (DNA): TGCGCCAGCAGCTTGGCTGGCACAGGGGAGACCCAGTACTTC.